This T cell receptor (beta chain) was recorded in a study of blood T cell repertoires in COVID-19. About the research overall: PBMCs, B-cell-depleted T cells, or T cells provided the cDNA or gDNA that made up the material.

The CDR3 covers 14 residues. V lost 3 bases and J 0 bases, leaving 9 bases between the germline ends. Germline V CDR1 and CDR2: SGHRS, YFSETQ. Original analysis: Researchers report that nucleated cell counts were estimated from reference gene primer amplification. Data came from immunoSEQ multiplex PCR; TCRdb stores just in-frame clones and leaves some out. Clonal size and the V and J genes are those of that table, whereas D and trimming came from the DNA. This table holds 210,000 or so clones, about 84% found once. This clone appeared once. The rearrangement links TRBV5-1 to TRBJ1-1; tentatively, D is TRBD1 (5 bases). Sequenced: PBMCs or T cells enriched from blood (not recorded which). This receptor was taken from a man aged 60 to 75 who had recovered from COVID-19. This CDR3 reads CASSSTGLNTEAFF. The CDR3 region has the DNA TGCGCCAGCAGCTCCACAGGCTTGAACACTGAAGCTTTCTTT.